This TCR beta chain is drawn from a study of blood T cell repertoires in COVID-19. The CDR3 spans 13 residues. Trimming took 7 bases from V and 6 from J, leaving 14 bases between them. Germline assignment: CDR1 LNHDA and CDR2 SQIVND (reference sequence). Data came from immunoSEQ multiplex PCR; TCRdb stores just in-frame clones and leaves some out. The data show 150,000 to 250,000 clones, with around 87% seen just once and approximately 2.1% held by the top ten. Participant ages covered about 18 to 95 years across some 25 US areas. Clinical histories supplied by participants themselves formed the basis of cohort assignment.

This clonotype was sampled from a woman aged 25-40 years who had recovered from COVID-19. The chain recombines TRBV19 with TRBJ2-3, with a tentative D call TRBD2 (6 bases). The sequencing input was PBMCs or T cells enriched from blood (not recorded which). CDR3 DNA: TGTGCCAGTAATCCATCGGGACTCGATACGCAGTATTTT. This encodes CASNPSGLDTQYF.